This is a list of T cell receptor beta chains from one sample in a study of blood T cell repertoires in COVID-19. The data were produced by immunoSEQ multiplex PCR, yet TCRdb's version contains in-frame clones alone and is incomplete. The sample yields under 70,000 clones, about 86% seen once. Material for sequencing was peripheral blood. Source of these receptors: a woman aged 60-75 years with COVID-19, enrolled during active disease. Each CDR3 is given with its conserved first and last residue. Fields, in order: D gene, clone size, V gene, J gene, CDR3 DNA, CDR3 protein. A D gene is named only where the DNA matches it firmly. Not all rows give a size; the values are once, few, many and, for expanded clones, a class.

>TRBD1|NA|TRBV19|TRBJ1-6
TGTGCCAGTAGCCGTCCCGGGACAGGGGCCTCAAATTCACCCCTCCACTTT
CASSRPGTGASNSPLHF
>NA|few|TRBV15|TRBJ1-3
TGTGCCACCAGACAGGGCTATGGAAACACCATATATTTT
CATRQGYGNTIYF
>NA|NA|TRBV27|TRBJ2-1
TGTGCCAGCGCCATAGTGCCAGGGGTCGAGCAGTTCTTC
CASAIVPGVEQFF
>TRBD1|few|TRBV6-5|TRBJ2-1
TGTGCCAGCAGTTACCTCCCGGGACAGGGCTCCCATGAGCAGTTCTTC
CASSYLPGQGSHEQFF
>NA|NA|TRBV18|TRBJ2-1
TGTGCCAGCTCACCCAGCAATGAGCAGTTCTTC
CASSPSNEQFF
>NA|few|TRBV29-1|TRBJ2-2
TGCAGCGCTCCGGGAATAGCCGTCGGGGAGCTGTTTTTT
CSAPGIAVGELFF
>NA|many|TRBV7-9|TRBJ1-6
TGTGCCAGCAGCTTAGGGATTGGAGCAGACCAAAATTCACCCCTCCACTTT
CASSLGIGADQNSPLHF
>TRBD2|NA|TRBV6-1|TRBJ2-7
TGTGCCAGCAGTGAAGCTAGCGGGAGTTATTACGAGCAGTACTTC
CASSEASGSYYEQYF
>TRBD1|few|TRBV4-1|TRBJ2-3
TGCGCCAGCAGCAGAGAACAGGGGACAGATACGCAGTATTTT
CASSREQGTDTQYF
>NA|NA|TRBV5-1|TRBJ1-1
TGCGCCAGCAGCCTGGGACTCCTGAACACTGAAGCTTTCTTT
CASSLGLLNTEAFF
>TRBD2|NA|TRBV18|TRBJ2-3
TGTGCCAGCTCACCAGTCCCTAGCGGGACAGATACGCAGTATTTT
CASSPVPSGTDTQYF
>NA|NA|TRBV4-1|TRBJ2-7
TGCGCCAGCAGCCAAGATCTTGTAGGGAGCTACGAGCAGTACTTC
CASSQDLVGSYEQYF
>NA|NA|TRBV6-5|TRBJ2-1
TGTGCCAGCAGTTACCCGGCAGGGATCGGTAACAATGAGCAGTTCTTC
CASSYPAGIGNNEQFF
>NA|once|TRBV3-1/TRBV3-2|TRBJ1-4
TGTGCCAGCAGCCAAGATCCCTCGAGAAATGAAAAACTGTTTTTT
CASSQDPSRNEKLFF
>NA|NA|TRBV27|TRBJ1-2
TGTGCCAGCAGTTTCCTTCGGGGGTTTAATGGCTACACCTTC
CASSFLRGFNGYTF
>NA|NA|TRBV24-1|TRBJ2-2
TGTGCCACCAGTGACCCCAGACAGGCGTACACCGGGGAGCTGTTTTTT
CATSDPRQAYTGELFF
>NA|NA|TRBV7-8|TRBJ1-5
TGTGCCAGCAGCTTAGTGGGGGGGAACAATCAGCCCCAGCATTTT
CASSLVGGNNQPQHF
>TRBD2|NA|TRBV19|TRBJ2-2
TGTGCCAGTAGTATCGGTGCGGGAGGCACCGGGGAGCTGTTTTTT
CASSIGAGGTGELFF
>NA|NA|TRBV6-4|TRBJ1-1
TGTGCCAGCAGTGAAGGGTTCGGACTCCCCTCCACTGAAGCTTTCTTT
CASSEGFGLPSTEAFF
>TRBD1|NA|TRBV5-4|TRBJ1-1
TGTGCCAGCAGAGTCAGACAGGGCAACACTGAAGCTTTCTTT
CASRVRQGNTEAFF
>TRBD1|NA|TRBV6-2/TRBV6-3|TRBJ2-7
TGTGCCAGCAGTTACGGGACAGGGTACGAGCAGTACTTC
CASSYGTGYEQYF
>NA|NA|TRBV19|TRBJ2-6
TGTGCCAGTCAATTGCGGAAATCTGGGGCCAACGTCCTGACTTTC
CASQLRKSGANVLTF
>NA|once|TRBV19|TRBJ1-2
TGTGCCAGTAGTATGTCTGGGGGGACCCTATATGGCTACACCTTC
CASSMSGGTLYGYTF
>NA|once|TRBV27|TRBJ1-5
TGTGCCAGCAGTCCCCTTAGCAATCAGCCCCAGCATTTT
CASSPLSNQPQHF
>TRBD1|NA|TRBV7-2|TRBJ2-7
TGTGCCAGCAGCGCTGGGCAGGGGGCCTACGAGCAGTACTTC
CASSAGQGAYEQYF
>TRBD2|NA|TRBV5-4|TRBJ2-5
TGTGCCAGCAGCCCCGGACTAGCGATGGAGACCCAGTACTTC
CASSPGLAMETQYF
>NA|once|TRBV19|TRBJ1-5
TGTGCCAGTAGTGGCGGGAGTTCGAGCAATCAGCCCCAGCATTTT
CASSGGSSSNQPQHF
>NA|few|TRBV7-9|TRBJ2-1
TGTGCCAGCAGCTTAGTTTTGTTCGCGGGACGGCAGTTCTTC
CASSLVLFAGRQFF
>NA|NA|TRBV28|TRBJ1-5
TGTGCCAGCAGTTTGACAGGTCAGCCCCAGCATTTT
CASSLTGQPQHF